The present T cell receptor (beta chain) was sequenced within a study of beta chain features in type 1 diabetes. V lost 0 bases, J lost 4 bases, and 10 bases lay in between. This CDR3 has 15 residues. CDR1 and CDR2 (germline): GTSNPN, SVGIG (reference sequence). This clone was detected a few times. The entirety of the isolated RNA underwent reverse transcription, so expressed TCRB transcripts were sequenced. Only in-frame clones appear in the TCRdb table, and some are missing; sequencing was by immunoSEQ multiplex PCR. The repertoire has approximately 470,000 clones, around 30% of them found once; the top ten carry about 0.065%.

Specimen: naive CD4+ T cells from blood. The chain links TRBV30 to TRBJ2-6; D is ambiguous. The TCR sequence derives from a man younger than 35 in good health. CDR3 in amino acids: CAWSVQTIGANVLTF. The DNA for the CDR3 is TGTGCCTGGAGTGTACAGACGATCGGGGCCAACGTCCTGACTTTC.